These 31 T cell receptor beta chains share one sample of origin, sequenced in a study of beta chain features in type 1 diabetes. TCRB transcripts that were expressed got sequenced, as all of the isolated RNA had been reverse transcribed. This table comes from immunoSEQ multiplex PCR, and its TCRdb copy is limited to in-frame clones, with some not included. Of under 950,000 clones detected, 15% to 20% appear once; the ten largest clones hold 0.02% to 0.025%. The specimen was naive CD4+ T cells from blood. These receptors were obtained from a woman aged 18-29 years in good health.

This clone was seen only a few times. The chain recombines TRBV27 with TRBJ1-5; D gene uncertain. This CDR3 region has 15 residues. CDR1 is MNHEY, CDR2 SMNVEV, per germline (reference sequence). Trimming shortened V by 8 bases and J by 0 bases, and 14 bases separated the two germline ends. CDR3 nucleotide sequence: TGTGCCAGCCGGGTTTCGAGGAATAGCAATCAGCCCCAGCATTTT. Amino acids: CASRVSRNSNQPQHF.

This clone came up a few times. CDR3 sequence: CASSHFSGTDAYEQYF. CDR3 in DNA: TGTGCCAGCAGCCATTTCTCCGGGACGGACGCCTACGAGCAGTACTTC. The chain recombines TRBV4-2 with TRBJ2-7, with D tentatively TRBD1 or TRBD2 (5 bases each). Germline assignment: CDR1 LGHNA and CDR2 YNFKEQ. The CDR3 length is 16 residues. Trimming stripped 3 bases from V and 2 bases from J, with 17 bases between.

The sample holds a few counts of this clone. The chain joins TRBV5-4 to TRBJ2-3; D not resolved. The ends were cut back, 0 bases at V and 6 bases at J, with 14 bases in the middle. The CDR3 spans 15 residues. The germline CDR1 and CDR2 sequences are SGHNT and YYREEE (reference sequence). DNA for the CDR3: TGTGCCAGCAGCTTGGAGTTGAATGGTTGGGATACGCAGTATTTT. Translation: CASSLELNGWDTQYF.

This clone appeared a few times. The V gene is TRBV27, the J gene TRBJ1-1; D gene unclear. The CDR3 loop spans 13 amino acids. Between the trimmed V and J ends, which lost 5 bases and 4 bases, there was a span of 11 bases. CDR1 and CDR2 (germline): MNHEY, SMNVEV (reference sequence). For the CDR3, the DNA is TGTGCCAGCAGTCGGGAGGGAGTCACTGAAGCTTTCTTT. Residues: CASSREGVTEAFF.

The J gene is TRBJ2-7, the V gene TRBV5-4, with D tentatively TRBD1 (5 bases). The CDR3 covers 14 residues. V lost 1 base and J lost 4, with 12 bases in between. CDR1 and CDR2 from the germline V gene are SGHNT and YYREEE (reference sequence). Here the CDR3 reads CASSLWQGGYEQYF. DNA of the CDR3: TGTGCCAGCAGCTTGTGGCAGGGTGGGTACGAGCAGTACTTC.

The chain has TRBV28 and TRBJ2-7, with 9 bases identical to TRBD1. V trimming: 11 bases; J trimming: 1 base; junction bases outside the gene matches: 12. Germline-derived CDR1 and CDR2 are MDHEN and SYDVKM. The CDR3 is 15 residues long. The CDR3 protein is CASGQGIAGSYEQYF. As DNA, the CDR3 is TGTGCCTCGGGACAGGGAATAGCGGGTTCCTACGAGCAGTACTTC.

This clone appeared a few times. The V and J genes are TRBV7-9 and TRBJ2-5, with D hard to call. Trimming left V 1 base short and J 3 bases short, with 15 bases between. CDR1 is SEHNR and CDR2 is FQNEAQ in the germline V gene (reference sequence). CDR3 length: 16 residues. CDR3 residues: CASSLGVARGKETQYF. The CDR3 nucleotides are TGTGCCAGCAGCTTAGGGGTAGCTCGAGGAAAAGAGACCCAGTACTTC.

Only a few counts were recorded for this clone. This chain connects TRBV5-1 to TRBJ2-5; D gene uncertain. Germline loops: CDR1 SGHRS, CDR2 YFSETQ. Trimming cost V 4 bases and J 2 bases, with 12 bases left between them. The length of the CDR3 is 14 residues. CDR3 protein: CASSPSAPQETQYF. CDR3 coding DNA: TGCGCCAGCAGCCCATCGGCGCCACAAGAGACCCAGTACTTC.

V usage is TRBV18 and J usage is TRBJ2-7, with 7 nucleotides matching TRBD1. The J segment lost 2 bases and the V segment lost 4 bases, leaving 8 bases of the junction unmatched. Germline V gene data show CDR1 as KGHSH and CDR2 as LQKENI. The CDR3 loop spans 15 amino acids. CDR3 sequence (DNA): TGTGCCAGCTCACGAAGCCGGGACAGCCCCTACGAGCAGTACTTC. Its translation is CASSRSRDSPYEQYF.

Only a few counts were recorded for this clone. CDR3 coding DNA: TGCAGCGTTGAACGCGGGACGGGCTACGAGCAGTACTTC. This gives the protein CSVERGTGYEQYF. The chain couples TRBV29-1 to TRBJ2-7; D perhaps matches TRBD2 (6 bases). The CDR3 consists of 13 residues. The V gene's germline CDR1 is SQVTM and CDR2 ANQGSEA. V lost 2 bases and J 3 bases, leaving 11 bases between the germline ends.

V usage is TRBV28 and J usage is TRBJ1-2; 9 nucleotides match TRBD1. CDR1 is MDHEN, CDR2 SYDVKM, per germline. Trimming removed 5 bases from V and 5 bases from J; junction bases left unmatched: 9. This CDR3 comprises 15 residues. CDR3 residues: CASSDPGQGGYGYTF. The CDR3 nucleotides are TGTGCCAGCAGTGACCCGGGACAGGGTGGATATGGCTACACCTTC.

This clone has only a few counts. This rearrangement joins TRBV4-3 to TRBJ2-1, with 7 bases fitting TRBD2. This CDR3 contains 14 residues. Per the germline V gene, CDR1 is LGHNA and CDR2 is YSLEER. J lost 8 bases, V lost 4 bases, and 8 bases had no gene match. In nucleotides, the CDR3 is TGCGCCAGCAGCCGAACTCAAACTAGCGATGAGCAGTTCTTC. This translates into CASSRTQTSDEQFF.

This clone was seen a handful of times. The V call is TRBV2, the J call TRBJ2-2; D gene unclear. The CDR3 has 16 residues. Germline CDR1 reads SNHLY; CDR2 reads FYNNEI. V was shortened by 5 bases and J by 2 bases, with 15 bases between the two germline ends. The CDR3 here is CASSPSLMRNTGELFF. The CDR3 nucleotides are TGTGCCAGCAGTCCCTCCCTGATGCGAAACACCGGGGAGCTGTTTTTT.

The CDR3 region is CASSLVAATSGNTIYF. CDR3 nucleotide sequence: TGTGCCAGCAGCTTAGTCGCTGCAACCTCTGGAAACACCATATATTTT. The J gene is TRBJ1-3, the V gene TRBV7-2; no firm D call. CDR1 SGHTA and CDR2 FQGNSA come from the germline V gene. Trimming stripped 1 base from V and 0 bases from J, with 10 bases between. There are 16 residues in the CDR3.

The sample holds a few counts of this clone. The chain carries TRBV15 and TRBJ2-5; D not resolved. The V gene lost 0 bases and the J gene lost 2 bases, with 7 bases spanning the gap. Germline-derived CDR1 and CDR2 are LNHNV and YYDKDF (reference sequence). The CDR3 consists of 14 residues. Here the CDR3 reads CATSRDNEQETQYF. The CDR3, as DNA: TGTGCCACCAGCAGAGATAACGAACAAGAGACCCAGTACTTC.

This clone was detected only a few times. The chain employs TRBV7-2 and TRBJ2-3; maybe TRBD2 (6 bases). Trimming took 5 bases from V and 4 from J, leaving 13 bases between them. Germline V lookup: CDR1 SGHTA, CDR2 FQGNSA. The CDR3 spans 14 residues. The CDR3 loop is CASSPRGGADTQYF. CDR3 in DNA: TGTGCCAGCAGCCCCCGTGGCGGGGCAGATACGCAGTATTTT.

The V gene is TRBV27, the J gene TRBJ1-4; D call uncertain. The CDR3 has 14 amino acids. The V end lost 3 bases, the J end lost 7 bases, and 12 bases lay between the germline ends. Germline values: CDR1 MNHEY, CDR2 SMNVEV (reference sequence). The CDR3 sequence is CASSLVPNGEKLFF. CDR3 sequence (DNA): TGTGCCAGCAGTTTGGTCCCGAACGGTGAAAAACTGTTTTTT.

This chain connects TRBV4-3 to TRBJ2-2; no reliable D call. The CDR3 sequence is 14 residues long. The V end lost 4 bases, the J end lost 6 bases, and 12 bases lay between the germline ends. Germline V gene data show CDR1 as LGHNA and CDR2 as YSLEER. The CDR3 reads CASSRVVLSGELFF. CDR3 DNA sequence: TGCGCCAGCAGCCGGGTCGTTTTGTCCGGGGAGCTGTTTTTT.

This rearrangement joins TRBV20-1 to TRBJ1-2, with D unclear. Trimming pared 3 bases from V and 8 bases from J, leaving 7 bases between. The length of the CDR3 is 10 residues. Germline V gene lookup returns CDR1 DFQATT and CDR2 SNEGSKA (reference sequence). The CDR3 DNA reads TGCAGTGCTAGCACCGTAGGCTACACCTTC. Protein product: CSASTVGYTF.

The chain is built from TRBV10-3 and TRBJ2-5, with 7 bases fitting TRBD1. Losses at the gene ends were 6 bases for V and 5 bases for J; bases not matched to a gene: 18. The CDR3 length is 17 residues. The germline gives CDR1 ENHRY, CDR2 SYGVKD. CDR3 DNA sequence: TGTGCCATCAGCGAGGGACAGCGAACCGCTCCTGGGGAGACCCAGTACTTC. Translation gives CAISEGQRTAPGETQYF.

With respect to this clone: Other DNA sequences within the sample encode an identical CDR3. The genes are TRBV2 and TRBJ2-5; no reliable D call. Per germline, CDR1 SNHLY and CDR2 FYNNEI. The CDR3 has 12 amino acids. The V end lost 8 bases, the J end lost 2 bases, and 9 bases lay between the germline ends. CDR3 DNA: TGTGCCAGCTCCTGGGGTCAAGAGACCCAGTACTTC. Translation: CASSWGQETQYF.

This clone turned up a few times. The chain couples TRBV15 to TRBJ1-3; 7 bases fit TRBD1. The CDR3 has 16 amino acids. Germline V lookup: CDR1 LNHNV, CDR2 YYDKDF (reference sequence). With 5 bases clipped from V and 3 bases from J, the junction kept 10 bases outside the gene matches. The CDR3 DNA reads as TGTGCCACCAGCCGTCAAGGGGGCCTGGGTGGAAACACCATATATTTT. Encoded protein: CATSRQGGLGGNTIYF.

To note about this clone: The identical CDR3 is also encoded by other nucleotide sequences in the sample. The chain is built from TRBV10-3 and TRBJ2-7; D gene uncertain. V shed 4 bases and J shed 1 base, with 2 bases lying between them. Germline V gives CDR1 ENHRY, CDR2 SYGVKD. This CDR3 has 11 residues. CDR3 sequence (DNA): TGTGCCATCAGTGGTTCCTACGAGCAGTACTTC. Protein product: CAISGSYEQYF.

The sample holds a few counts of this clone. This chain links TRBV6-5 with TRBJ1-5; perhaps TRBD1 as D (6 bases). CDR3 length: 15 amino acids. V was cut by 0 bases and J by 7 bases, with 13 bases left in between. Germline CDR1 is MNHEY and CDR2 is SVGAGI. CDR3 in amino acids: CASSYSGGPGQPQHF. The CDR3 DNA is TGTGCCAGCAGTTACTCTGGGGGGCCAGGGCAGCCCCAGCATTTT.

CDR3 coding DNA: TGTGCCAGCAGCTGGGCCCCTAGGGAGACCCAGTACTTC. Amino acid sequence: CASSWAPRETQYF. The chain employs TRBV28 and TRBJ2-5; D unresolved. Trimming took off 6 bases at V and 5 bases at J, with 13 bases between the two ends. This CDR3 region has 13 residues. Per germline, CDR1 MDHEN and CDR2 SYDVKM.

This clone has more than one count but fewer than ten. The chain uses TRBV19 and TRBJ2-5, with 8 bases aligning to TRBD1. Germline V gene lookup returns CDR1 LNHDA and CDR2 SQIVND (reference sequence). J lost 1 base, V lost 3 bases, and 7 bases had no gene match. This CDR3 spans 16 amino acids. CDR3 amino acids: CASSIRGQGSQETQYF. In DNA, the CDR3 is TGTGCCAGTAGTATCCGAGGACAGGGATCCCAAGAGACCCAGTACTTC.

The rearrangement uses TRBV6-6 and TRBJ2-5; no clear D gene. The end of the DNA aligns better with TRBJ2-7, so the J call may be wrong. This CDR3 is 12 amino acids long. Germline lookup yields CDR1 MNHNY and CDR2 SVGAGI (reference sequence). This CDR3 is CASSYYSYEQYF. The CDR3 coding sequence is TGTGCCAGCAGTTACTATTCCTACGAGCAGTACTTC.

This clone was observed a handful of times. The genes are TRBV27 and TRBJ2-6; D possibly corresponds to TRBD2 (6 bases). The CDR3 loop spans 17 amino acids. CDR1 is MNHEY, CDR2 SMNVEV, per germline (reference sequence). The ends were cut back, 5 bases at V and 0 bases at J, with 14 bases in the middle. CDR3 residues: CASSTRGHNSGANVLTF. CDR3 nucleotides: TGTGCCAGCAGTACGCGGGGCCACAACTCTGGGGCCAACGTCCTGACTTTC.

This clone was detected only a few times. The chain couples TRBV2 to TRBJ1-5, with D hard to call. There are 14 residues in the CDR3. Trimming left V 4 bases short and J 4 bases short, with 11 bases between. Germline CDR1 is SNHLY and CDR2 is FYNNEI. The CDR3, as DNA: TGTGCCAGCAGTGTCGCAACCACTAATCAGCCCCAGCATTTT. Translating gives CASSVATTNQPQHF.

The J gene is TRBJ2-1, the V gene TRBV5-1, with 9 positions matching TRBD2. V gave up 4 bases and J gave up 8 bases; unmatched junction bases: 10. CDR1 is SGHRS, CDR2 YFSETQ, per germline. The CDR3 consists of 15 residues. Here the CDR3 reads CASSEVAGVSYEQFF. The CDR3 DNA sequence: TGCGCCAGCAGCGAAGTAGCGGGAGTGTCTTATGAGCAGTTCTTC. The variable domain in full, completed from reference TRBV5-1 and TRBJ2-1, reads KAGVTQTPRYLIKTRGQQVTLSCSPISGHRSVSWYQQTPGQGLQFLFEYFSETQRNKGNFPGRFSGRQFSNSRSEMNVSTLELGDSALYLCASSEVAGVSYEQFFGPGTRLTVL.

Only a few counts were recorded for this clone. This chain joins TRBV5-4 and TRBJ2-1, with D maybe TRBD1 (7 bases). CDR3 length: 15 amino acids. V dropped 4 bases and J dropped 7 bases, with 18 bases sitting between them. Per germline, CDR1 SGHNT and CDR2 YYREEE (reference sequence). The chain's CDR3 is CASSPQGGVWNEQFF. The CDR3 region has the DNA TGTGCCAGCAGCCCCCAGGGGGGAGTTTGGAATGAGCAGTTCTTC. The variable domain in full, completed from reference TRBV5-4 and TRBJ2-1, reads ETGVTQSPTHLIKTRGQQVTLRCSSQSGHNTVSWYQQALGQGPQFIFQYYREEENGRGNFPPRFSGLQFPNYSSELNVNALELDDSALYLCASSPQGGVWNEQFFGPGTRLTVL.